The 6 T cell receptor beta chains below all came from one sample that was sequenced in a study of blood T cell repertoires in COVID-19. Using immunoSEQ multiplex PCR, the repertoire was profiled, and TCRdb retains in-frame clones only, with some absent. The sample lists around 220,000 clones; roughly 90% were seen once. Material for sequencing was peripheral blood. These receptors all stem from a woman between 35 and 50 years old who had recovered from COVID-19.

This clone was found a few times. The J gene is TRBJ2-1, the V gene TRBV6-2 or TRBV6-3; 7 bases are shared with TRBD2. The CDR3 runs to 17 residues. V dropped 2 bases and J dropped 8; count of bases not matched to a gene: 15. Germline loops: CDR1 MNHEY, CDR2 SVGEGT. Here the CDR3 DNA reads TGTGCCAGCAGTTACGGCCCCCCCGGAGCGGGGTTTGATGAGCAGTTCTTC. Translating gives CASSYGPPGAGFDEQFF.

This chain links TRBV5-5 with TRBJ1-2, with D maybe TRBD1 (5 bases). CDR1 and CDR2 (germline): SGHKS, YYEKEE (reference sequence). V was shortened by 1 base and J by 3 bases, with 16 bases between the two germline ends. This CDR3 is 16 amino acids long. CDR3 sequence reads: CASSLTPGQRYYGYTF. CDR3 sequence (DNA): TGTGCCAGCAGCTTGACCCCTGGACAACGCTACTATGGCTACACCTTC. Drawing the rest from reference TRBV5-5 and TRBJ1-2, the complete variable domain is DAGVTQSPTHLIKTRGQQVTLRCSPISGHKSVSWYQQVLGQGPQFIFQYYEKEERGRGNFPDRFSARQFPNYSSELNVNALLLGDSALYLCASSLTPGQRYYGYTFGSGTRLTVV.

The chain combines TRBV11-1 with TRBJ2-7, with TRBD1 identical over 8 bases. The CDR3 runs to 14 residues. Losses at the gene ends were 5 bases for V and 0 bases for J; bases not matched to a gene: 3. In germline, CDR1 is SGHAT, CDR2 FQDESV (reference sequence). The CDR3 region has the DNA TGTGCCAGCAGCCGGACAGGGAGCTCCTACGAGCAGTACTTC. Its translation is CASSRTGSSYEQYF.

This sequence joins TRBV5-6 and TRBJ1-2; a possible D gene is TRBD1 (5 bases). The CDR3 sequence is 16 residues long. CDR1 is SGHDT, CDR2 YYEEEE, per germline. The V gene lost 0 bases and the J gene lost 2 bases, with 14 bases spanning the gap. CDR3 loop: CASSLGAGGVNYGYTF. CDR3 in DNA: TGTGCCAGCAGCTTGGGGGCCGGGGGAGTAAACTATGGCTACACCTTC.

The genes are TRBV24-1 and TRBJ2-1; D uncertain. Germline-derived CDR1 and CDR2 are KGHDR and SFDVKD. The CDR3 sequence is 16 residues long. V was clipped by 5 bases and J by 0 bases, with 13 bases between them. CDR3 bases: TGTGCCACCAGTGGTCTGAGCCGTTCCTCCTACAATGAGCAGTTCTTC. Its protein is CATSGLSRSSYNEQFF.

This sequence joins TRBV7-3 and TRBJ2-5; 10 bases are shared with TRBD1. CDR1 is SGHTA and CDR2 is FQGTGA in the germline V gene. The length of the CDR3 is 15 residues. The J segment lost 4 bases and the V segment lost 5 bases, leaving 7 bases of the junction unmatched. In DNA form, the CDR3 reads TGTGCCAGCAGCGAATCAGGGACAGGGGTAGAGACCCAGTACTTC. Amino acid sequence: CASSESGTGVETQYF.